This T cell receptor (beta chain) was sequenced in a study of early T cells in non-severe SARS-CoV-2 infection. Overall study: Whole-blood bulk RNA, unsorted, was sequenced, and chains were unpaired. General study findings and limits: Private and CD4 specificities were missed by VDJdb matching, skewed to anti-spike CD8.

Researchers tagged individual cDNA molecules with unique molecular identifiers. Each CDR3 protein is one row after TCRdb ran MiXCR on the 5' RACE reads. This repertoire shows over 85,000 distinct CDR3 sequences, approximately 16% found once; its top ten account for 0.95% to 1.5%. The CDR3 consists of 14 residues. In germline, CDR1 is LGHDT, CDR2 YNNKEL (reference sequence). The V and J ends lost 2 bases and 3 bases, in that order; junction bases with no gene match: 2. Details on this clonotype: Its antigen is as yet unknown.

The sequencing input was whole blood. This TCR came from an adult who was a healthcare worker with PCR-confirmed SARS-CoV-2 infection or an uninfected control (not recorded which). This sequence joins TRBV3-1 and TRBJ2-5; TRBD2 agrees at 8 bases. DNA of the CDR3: TGTGCCAGCAGCCAATCACTAGCGGAAGAGACCCAGTACTTC. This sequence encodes CASSQSLAEETQYF.